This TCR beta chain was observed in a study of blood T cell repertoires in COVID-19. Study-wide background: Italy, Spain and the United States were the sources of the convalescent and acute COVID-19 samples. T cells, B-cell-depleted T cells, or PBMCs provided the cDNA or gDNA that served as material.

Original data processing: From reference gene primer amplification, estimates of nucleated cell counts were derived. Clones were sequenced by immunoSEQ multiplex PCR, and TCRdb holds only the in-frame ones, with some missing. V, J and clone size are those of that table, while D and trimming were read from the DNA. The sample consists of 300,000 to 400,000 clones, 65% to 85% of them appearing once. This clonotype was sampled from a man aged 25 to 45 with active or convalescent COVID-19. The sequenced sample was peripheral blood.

The CDR3 reads CASSFSGTSGIETQYF. The DNA for the CDR3 is TGCGCCAGCAGCTTCTCCGGGACTAGCGGGATAGAGACCCAGTACTTC. The chain links TRBV5-1 to TRBJ2-5, with TRBD2 matching over 13 bases. V lost 2 bases to trimming and J lost 4 bases; unmatched junction nucleotides: 5. There are 16 residues in the CDR3. Germline V gives CDR1 SGHRS, CDR2 YFSETQ.